This TCR beta chain was identified during a study of shared clonotypes between healthy human individuals. Study observations and caveats: Rarefaction gave evidence that sorted-subset sequencing remained incomplete despite large depth. Across subsets, estimated richness was generally greater for naive than for memory populations. Roughly 5% was the fraction of naive CD4 clonotypes found shared across four donors.

Methods used by the authors: With immunoSEQ giving junction-only sequences and no quality scores, filtering differed. Produced via immunoSEQ multiplex PCR; TCRdb's table is partial and in-frame only. The D gene and trimming were derived from the DNA, and the V and J assignments and clone size from that table. The table records about 320,000 clones, over 75% of them present only once. This clone has a single count. Its antigen is still unknown. CDR3 length equals 15 residues. V was pared by 1 base and J by 2 bases, with 13 bases between. The germline gives CDR1 SGHRS, CDR2 YFSETQ. This TCR derives from a man younger than 35 in good health. Sequencing used memory CD8+ T cells sorted from blood. Subset described: CD45RO+ cells pooled with CCR7-negative TemRA cells. This rearrangement joins TRBV5-1 to TRBJ2-7, with D hard to call. The CDR3 DNA reads as TGCGCCAGCAGCTTGAGCCCCATCGGAGCCTACGAGCAGTACTTC. Residues: CASSLSPIGAYEQYF.